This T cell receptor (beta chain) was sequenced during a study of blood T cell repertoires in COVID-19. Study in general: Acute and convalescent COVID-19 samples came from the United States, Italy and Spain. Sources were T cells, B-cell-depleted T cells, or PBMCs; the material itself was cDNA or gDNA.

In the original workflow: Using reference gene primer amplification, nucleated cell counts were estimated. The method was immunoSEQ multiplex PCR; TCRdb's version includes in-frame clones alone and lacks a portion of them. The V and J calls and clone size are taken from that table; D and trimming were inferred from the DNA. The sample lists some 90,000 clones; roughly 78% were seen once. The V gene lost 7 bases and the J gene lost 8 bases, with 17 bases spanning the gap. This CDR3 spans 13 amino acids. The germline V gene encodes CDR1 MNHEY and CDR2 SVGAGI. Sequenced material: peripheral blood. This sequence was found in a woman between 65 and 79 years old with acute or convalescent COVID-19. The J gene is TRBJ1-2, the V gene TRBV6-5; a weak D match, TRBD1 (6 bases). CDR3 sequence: CASIPGQNEGYTF. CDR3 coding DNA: TGTGCCAGCATTCCAGGACAGAATGAGGGCTACACCTTC.